This entry lists 10 T cell receptor beta chains sequenced from one sample in a study of early stage breast cancer tumors. Measured with immunoSEQ multiplex PCR; TCRdb has only the in-frame clones, and not every one. The repertoire holds 44,000 or so clones, with about 83% as singletons. The source material was blood. These receptor sequences come from a person aged 45-60 years with breast cancer.

In DNA, the CDR3 is TGTGCCAGCAGGGAGGGGGCCGAGCAGTACTTC. The encoded protein is CASREGAEQYF. The V call is TRBV2, the J call TRBJ2-7, with D perhaps matching TRBD1 (7 bases). The CDR3 runs 11 residues. Germline CDR1 SNHLY, CDR2 FYNNEI. Trimming removed 6 bases at V and 6 bases at J, with 9 bases between.

This clone has only a few counts. The chain uses TRBV6-1 and TRBJ1-5; D is perhaps TRBD1 (6 bases). Germline V gene lookup returns CDR1 MNHNS and CDR2 SASEGT. The V and J ends lost 0 bases and 4 bases respectively, with 10 bases between them. CDR3 size: 15 residues. CDR3 nucleotide sequence: TGTGCCAGCAGTGAAGCGTGGCAGGGGAATCAGCCCCAGCATTTT. Translated: CASSEAWQGNQPQHF.

The CDR3, as DNA: TGTGCCAGCAGTGAAGGGGGGACAGGTGATTACGAGCAGTACTTC. Residues: CASSEGGTGDYEQYF. The J gene is TRBJ2-7, the V gene TRBV2, with TRBD1 identical over 8 bases. The germline V gene has CDR1 SNHLY and CDR2 FYNNEI. This CDR3 is built from 15 residues. V trimming: 1 base; J trimming: 4 bases; junction bases outside the gene matches: 6.

The rearrangement links TRBV7-2 to TRBJ2-3; D may be TRBD2 (6 bases). Germline V gives CDR1 SGHTA, CDR2 FQGNSA. Trimming took off 5 bases at V and 1 base at J, with 16 bases between the two ends. The CDR3 is 16 amino acids. In DNA form, the CDR3 reads TGTGCCAGCAGCACCCGCCGGGGGTCCCGCACAGATACGCAGTATTTT. This sequence encodes CASSTRRGSRTDTQYF. Complete variable domain (other parts from reference TRBV7-2 and TRBJ2-3): GAGVSQSPSNKVTEKGKDVELRCDPISGHTALYWYRQSLGQGLEFLIYFQGNSAPDKSGLPSDRFSAERTGGSVSTLTIQRTQQEDSAVYLCASSTRRGSRTDTQYFGPGTRLTVL.

Written as DNA, the CDR3 is TGCGCCAGCAGCCCCGTACTAGCGGGTGATTACAATGAGCAGTTCTTC. Translating it yields CASSPVLAGDYNEQFF. The chain links TRBV5-1 to TRBJ2-1; 9 bases are a match to TRBD2. Germline V gives CDR1 SGHRS, CDR2 YFSETQ. Trimming at V came to 4 bases and at J to 4 bases, leaving 9 bases not matched to a gene. The CDR3 consists of 16 residues.

This chain connects TRBV27 to TRBJ1-2; 8 bases are shared with TRBD1. Germline assignment: CDR1 MNHEY and CDR2 SMNVEV (reference sequence). After removal of 5 bases from V and 1 base from J, the junction contained 12 bases not matched to a gene. The CDR3 contains 17 residues. As DNA, the CDR3 is TGTGCCAGCAGTCCCGTGGCAGGGGGCGTTCTTAACTATGGCTACACCTTC. Amino acid sequence: CASSPVAGGVLNYGYTF.

The rearrangement joins TRBV6-5 to TRBJ1-3; TRBD1 might be the D (5 bases). The CDR3 covers 14 residues. Germline V gives CDR1 MNHEY, CDR2 SVGAGI. Trimming stripped 5 bases from V and 3 bases from J, with 11 bases between. Here the CDR3 reads CASSRTGDGNTIYF. The CDR3 region has the DNA TGTGCCAGCAGTCGTACAGGTGATGGAAACACCATATATTTT.

The rearrangement links TRBV19 to TRBJ2-3, with D unresolved. Germline CDR1 LNHDA, CDR2 SQIVND (reference sequence). This CDR3 is built from 9 residues. V lost 9 bases and J lost 5, with 3 bases in between. The CDR3 sequence is CASGDTQYF. The CDR3 region has the DNA TGTGCCAGCGGAGATACGCAGTATTTT.

The J gene is TRBJ1-2, the V gene TRBV6-6; 9 nucleotides align to TRBD1. This CDR3 has 14 residues. The V gene end was trimmed by 6 bases and the J gene end by 0 bases; junction bases not matched to a gene: 2. CDR1 and CDR2 from the germline V gene are MNHNY and SVGAGI (reference sequence). The CDR3 sequence is CASRGQGTNYGYTF. The CDR3 DNA follows: TGTGCCAGCAGAGGACAGGGGACTAACTATGGCTACACCTTC.

In this sample, this clone turned up once. CDR3 DNA: TGTGCCAGCAGCTTAGCCGGGGGGGCCTACGAGCAGTACTTC. As protein: CASSLAGGAYEQYF. V is TRBV7-8 and J is TRBJ2-7, with TRBD2 identical over 8 bases. Losses at the gene ends were 0 bases for V and 2 bases for J; bases not matched to a gene: 0. Looked up from germline, CDR1 is SGHVS and CDR2 is FQNEAQ. The CDR3 has 14 residues.